This TCR beta chain was observed in a study of T cells in Graves' hyperthyroidism and ophthalmopathy. This clonotype was seen at least ten times. Amplification of TCR beta CDR3 regions used RNA as the template. HTBI primers were the set used in a first-round RT-PCR of the TCR CDR3. Via MiXCR, TCRdb re-called the multiplex PCR reads, giving one row per CDR3 protein. The sample has fewer than 700,000 distinct CDR3 sequences, 16% seen once. Hyperthyroidism patients were newly diagnosed, had disease duration under 2 months, and were aged 18 to 65 years. This clonotype originated in a woman aged 30 to 39 with Graves' hyperthyroidism. Sequencing input: blood.

CDR3 amino acids: CASSRRVSENSPLHF. CDR3 nucleotide sequence: TGTGCCAGCAGCCGCAGGGTGTCGGAAAATTCACCCCTCCACTTT. The chain employs TRBV2 and TRBJ1-6, with D possibly TRBD1 on 5 matching bases. CDR1 and CDR2 from the germline V gene are SNHLY and FYNNEI. There are 15 residues in the CDR3. Trimming took off 6 bases at V and 7 bases at J, with 16 bases between the two ends. Full variable domain (remainder filled in from reference TRBV2 and TRBJ1-6): EPEVTQTPSHQVTQMGQEVILRCVPISNHLYFYWYRQILGQKVEFLVSFYNNEISEKSEIFDDQFSVERPDGSNFTLKIRSTKLEDSAMYFCASSRRVSENSPLHFGNGTRLTVT.